The 23 T cell receptor beta chains listed next were all sequenced from one sample in a study of chemoradiotherapy in HPV16-positive cancers. This table comes from immunoSEQ multiplex PCR, and its TCRdb copy is limited to in-frame clones, with some not included. The profile covers roughly 19,000 clones, with roughly 84% appearing a single time and more than 3% taken by the ten largest. This specimen was blood, taken from a patient who underwent chemoradiotherapy. The receptor source for this set is a human donor with HPV-associated anogenital cancer.

This clone appeared a single time. This chain joins TRBV14 and TRBJ2-7; D unresolved. V shed 1 base and J shed 5 bases, with 15 bases lying between them. The CDR3 totals 15 residues. Germline values: CDR1 SGHDN, CDR2 FVKESK. This CDR3 is CASSQGVFREDEQYF. For the CDR3, the DNA is TGTGCCAGCAGCCAAGGGGTTTTCAGAGAGGACGAGCAGTACTTC.

The chain uses TRBV5-8 and TRBJ2-5; 10 positions match TRBD1. The CDR3 spans 15 residues. The V and J ends lost 0 bases and 5 bases, in that order; junction bases with no gene match: 4. Germline CDR1 reads SGHTS; CDR2 reads YDEGEE. The CDR3: CASSLGQGAWETQYF. CDR3 nucleotide sequence: TGTGCCAGCAGCTTGGGACAGGGGGCTTGGGAGACCCAGTACTTC. Combining the CDR3 with reference TRBV5-8 and TRBJ2-5 gives the whole variable domain EAGVTQSPTHLIKTRGQQATLRCSPISGHTSVYWYQQALGLGLQFLLWYDEGEERNRGNFPPRFSGRQFPNYSSELNVNALELEDSALYLCASSLGQGAWETQYFGPGTRLLVL.

J is TRBJ1-2 and V is TRBV28, with unresolved D. V was clipped by 5 bases and J by 4 bases, with 17 bases between them. CDR3 length: 15 amino acids. CDR1 and CDR2 from the germline V gene are MDHEN and SYDVKM. The chain's CDR3 is CASSQTPMGLYGYTF. DNA for the CDR3: TGTGCCAGCAGTCAAACCCCGATGGGCCTCTATGGCTACACCTTC.

V gene TRBV19 combines with J gene TRBJ1-4, with D uncertain. Trimming took 4 bases from V and 0 from J, leaving 15 bases between them. CDR1 and CDR2 (germline): LNHDA, SQIVND (reference sequence). This CDR3 comprises 17 residues. The CDR3 loop reads CASSNMRSGATNEKLFF. In DNA, the CDR3 is TGTGCCAGTAGTAATATGAGGTCGGGCGCAACTAATGAAAAACTGTTTTTT.

The V and J genes are TRBV7-6 and TRBJ2-7; D is possibly TRBD1 or TRBD2 (5 bases each). Per the germline V gene, CDR1 is SGHVS and CDR2 is FNYEAQ. The CDR3 has 13 amino acids. Trimming stripped 8 bases from V and 0 bases from J, with 11 bases between. The CDR3 nucleotides read TGTGCCAGCGGTTCAGGGAGCTCCTACGAGCAGTACTTC. This codes for CASGSGSSYEQYF.

This chain uses TRBV7-2 with TRBJ1-2, with D uncertain. Germline CDR1 is SGHTA and CDR2 is FQGNSA. The V end was cut by 0 bases, the J end by 4 bases, with 9 bases between. This CDR3 region has 14 residues. In DNA, the CDR3 is TGTGCCAGCAGCTTAGCGGGCAGGATCTATGGCTACACCTTC. Amino acid sequence: CASSLAGRIYGYTF. The variable domain in full, completed from reference TRBV7-2 and TRBJ1-2, reads GAGVSQSPSNKVTEKGKDVELRCDPISGHTALYWYRQSLGQGLEFLIYFQGNSAPDKSGLPSDRFSAERTGGSVSTLTIQRTQQEDSAVYLCASSLAGRIYGYTFGSGTRLTVV.

This sequence joins TRBV5-4 and TRBJ2-1, with D perhaps TRBD2 (5 bases). The V and J ends lost 0 bases and 10 bases respectively, with 14 bases between them. Germline assignment: CDR1 SGHNT and CDR2 YYREEE (reference sequence). The CDR3 is 14 residues long. The CDR3 loop is CASSLGRTRYEQFF. The CDR3 DNA reads TGTGCCAGCAGCTTGGGCCGTACTAGGTACGAGCAGTTCTTC.

The chain couples TRBV28 to TRBJ1-6; TRBD1 matches at 10 bases. CDR1 is MDHEN, CDR2 SYDVKM, per germline. The CDR3 is made up of 17 amino acids. V lost 8 bases, J lost 9 bases, and 16 bases stayed unmatched. The CDR3 nucleotides are TGTGCCAGCCTAAATGCCGGGACAGGGGTGAGTATTTCACCCCTCCACTTT. It specifies CASLNAGTGVSISPLHF.

The J gene is TRBJ1-4, the V gene TRBV27, with 8 bases fitting TRBD1. CDR3 length: 17 amino acids. Germline assignment: CDR1 MNHEY and CDR2 SMNVEV (reference sequence). V was clipped by 0 bases and J by 1 base; unmatched bases: 4. The CDR3 protein is CASSLSRTGITNEKLFF. CDR3 DNA sequence: TGTGCCAGCAGTTTATCCCGGACAGGGATAACTAATGAAAAACTGTTTTTT.

This chain links TRBV5-1 with TRBJ2-3, with 7 bases identical to TRBD1. The CDR3 consists of 16 residues. The J segment lost 2 bases and the V segment lost 0 bases, leaving 6 bases of the junction unmatched. Germline CDR1 SGHRS, CDR2 YFSETQ. In DNA form, the CDR3 reads TGCGCCAGCAGCTTGGGTGGACAGGTATTCACAGATACGCAGTATTTT. Its protein is CASSLGGQVFTDTQYF.

V and J are TRBV6-5 and TRBJ1-1, with D perhaps TRBD1 (5 bases). CDR1 and CDR2 (germline): MNHEY, SVGAGI. The CDR3 is 13 amino acids. V was trimmed by 2 bases and J by 4 bases, leaving 8 bases between them. The DNA for the CDR3 is TGTGCCAGCAGTTACCAGGGTAGCACTGAAGCTTTCTTT. Protein product: CASSYQGSTEAFF.

This clone was observed once. This chain joins TRBV27 and TRBJ2-7; 10 nucleotides align to TRBD1. From germline, CDR1 is MNHEY and CDR2 SMNVEV (reference sequence). The V and J ends lost 5 bases and 7 bases, in that order; junction bases with no gene match: 11. The CDR3 covers 15 residues. As DNA, the CDR3 is TGTGCCAGCAGTCCCCGACAGGGGGCAGTTCGAGAGCAGTACTTC. This encodes CASSPRQGAVREQYF.

This chain links TRBV19 with TRBJ1-6, with a tentative D call TRBD1 (5 bases). Per the germline V gene, CDR1 is LNHDA and CDR2 is SQIVND (reference sequence). V lost 4 bases to trimming and J lost 5 bases, with 9 bases between them. CDR3 length: 14 residues. CDR3 bases: TGTGCCAGTAGTAGCAGGGCGGATAATTCACCCCTCCACTTT. Its translation is CASSSRADNSPLHF.

The chain links TRBV14 to TRBJ1-1; D remains ambiguous. Between the trimmed V and J ends, which lost 3 bases and 1 base, there was a span of 12 bases. The CDR3 extends over 15 amino acids. Looked up from germline, CDR1 is SGHDN and CDR2 is FVKESK. CDR3 sequence (DNA): TGTGCCAGCAGCCATCGTAGGACGGAGAACACTGAAGCTTTCTTT. Amino acid sequence: CASSHRRTENTEAFF.

Here the CDR3 DNA reads TGTGCCATCAGTGGGCGACAGGTGAACACCGGGGAGCTGTTTTTT. It yields the protein CAISGRQVNTGELFF. The V call is TRBV10-3, the J call TRBJ2-2; TRBD1 is a possible D gene (6 bases). CDR1 and CDR2 from the germline V gene are ENHRY and SYGVKD. V gave up 4 bases and J gave up 1 base, with 10 bases separating them. CDR3 length: 15 residues.

The V call is TRBV4-2, the J call TRBJ2-3; 7 bases align to TRBD2. The CDR3 contains 17 residues. From germline, CDR1 is LGHNA and CDR2 YNFKEQ. The trim removed 1 base at V and 4 bases at J, leaving 11 bases unmatched. The CDR3 DNA reads as TGTGCCAGCAGCCAAGTTCCTACAGCGGGGCCCCCAGATACGCAGTATTTT. As protein: CASSQVPTAGPPDTQYF.

This clone showed up just once. For the CDR3, the DNA is TGTGCCAGCAGTTTAGTTTTCGGGGGCAGGTTCGGTTCACCCCTCCACTTT. Translating gives CASSLVFGGRFGSPLHF. This chain connects TRBV28 to TRBJ1-6; TRBD1 might be the D (6 bases). The V gene lost 2 bases and the J gene lost 9 bases, with 20 bases spanning the gap. This CDR3 region has 17 residues. Germline-derived CDR1 and CDR2 are MDHEN and SYDVKM.

The gene calls are TRBV10-1 and TRBJ2-5, with D perhaps given as TRBD1 or TRBD2 (5 bases each). The V end was cut by 7 bases, the J end by 5 bases, with 14 bases between. Germline V lookup: CDR1 WNHNN, CDR2 SYGVQD (reference sequence). The CDR3 spans 13 residues. CDR3 protein: CASTGTSWETQYF. The CDR3 DNA reads TGCGCCAGCACCGGGACCTCGTGGGAGACCCAGTACTTC.

This clone has only one observation. The J gene is TRBJ2-7, the V gene TRBV5-1, with TRBD1 as a possible D gene (6 bases). CDR1 and CDR2 (germline): SGHRS, YFSETQ. V was pared by 5 bases and J by 3 bases, with 12 bases between. This CDR3 has 13 residues. CDR3 bases: TGCGCCAGCAGGACCGGACAGAACTACGAGCAGTACTTC. Translated: CASRTGQNYEQYF.

The chain couples TRBV4-1 to TRBJ2-3; TRBD2 agrees at 12 bases. In germline, CDR1 is MGHRA, CDR2 YSYEKL. Germline trimming cut 0 bases from V and 5 bases from J; bases unmatched to any gene: 3. The CDR3 spans 16 residues. The CDR3 DNA reads TGCGCCAGCAGCCAAGATTGGACTAGCGGGAAAGATACGCAGTATTTT. As protein: CASSQDWTSGKDTQYF.

This clone was recorded only once. The rearrangement links TRBV28 to TRBJ1-4; D call uncertain. CDR1 is MDHEN, CDR2 SYDVKM, per germline. The CDR3 extends over 15 amino acids. Trimming took off 5 bases at V and 6 bases at J, with 16 bases between the two ends. The CDR3 sequence is CASSGLRAGDEKLFF. The DNA for the CDR3 is TGTGCCAGCAGTGGCCTGAGGGCCGGGGATGAAAAACTGTTTTTT.

The V gene is TRBV28, the J gene TRBJ1-6, with D possibly being TRBD1 (5 bases). The germline V and J ends were trimmed by 6 bases and 6 bases, with 18 bases remaining between them. Germline lookup yields CDR1 MDHEN and CDR2 SYDVKM. The CDR3 is 16 amino acids. CDR3 nucleotides: TGTGCCAGCAGAGAAACCGGGGCCCGGCCTAATTCACCCCTCCACTTT. It translates to CASRETGARPNSPLHF.

The rearrangement links TRBV15 to TRBJ2-1; 9 bases are a match to TRBD1. V gave up 5 bases and J gave up 6 bases; unmatched junction bases: 8. CDR3 length: 15 residues. Germline V CDR1 and CDR2: LNHNV, YYDKDF (reference sequence). CDR3 loop: CATSVDRGGRNEQFF. CDR3 sequence (DNA): TGTGCCACCAGCGTGGACAGGGGAGGTCGCAATGAGCAGTTCTTC.